A single sample gave rise to the 8 T cell receptor beta chains below, sequenced in a study of T cell responses to AZD1222 COVID-19 vaccine. The assay was immunoSEQ multiplex PCR, and TCRdb's table has in-frame clones only and misses some. The table has about 85,000 clones, around 85% seen once. The sequencing used peripheral blood, collected on day 0 of AZD1222 vaccination. All receptors come from an adult in good health.

This sequence joins TRBV4-3 and TRBJ2-1, with TRBD2 matching over 9 bases. Germline V gene sequence: CDR1 LGHNA, CDR2 YSLEER. The CDR3 has 17 amino acids. The ends lost 1 base at V and 2 bases at J; junction bases unmatched: 6. CDR3 sequence (DNA): TGCGCCAGCAGCCAAGCCCTTAGCGGGAGTACCTACAATGAGCAGTTCTTC. Amino acids: CASSQALSGSTYNEQFF.

This clone was found a few times. The genes are TRBV10-3 and TRBJ1-2, with 10 nucleotides matching TRBD1. The CDR3 runs to 16 residues. Germline trimming cut 6 bases from V and 2 bases from J; bases unmatched to any gene: 9. Germline V CDR1 and CDR2: ENHRY, SYGVKD. This CDR3 is CAIRGTGVNGNYGYTF. The CDR3, as DNA: TGTGCCATCAGGGGGACAGGGGTCAATGGAAACTATGGCTACACCTTC.

The chain employs TRBV7-2 and TRBJ2-1; D unclear. Germline loops: CDR1 SGHTA, CDR2 FQGNSA. The CDR3 is 16 amino acids. Trimming shortened V by 1 base and J by 2 bases, and 12 bases separated the two germline ends. The CDR3: CASSLDSRRTYNEQFF. CDR3 coding DNA: TGTGCCAGCAGCTTAGATTCCAGGCGGACCTACAATGAGCAGTTCTTC.

The V call is TRBV6-6, the J call TRBJ1-6; a weak D match, TRBD1 (6 bases). This CDR3 is 16 amino acids long. CDR1 is MNHNY, CDR2 SVGAGI, per germline (reference sequence). V lost 6 bases and J lost 2, with 14 bases in between. The CDR3, as DNA: TGTGCCAGCAGCTCGTCAGGGGCGCCCTATAATTCACCCCTCCACTTT. Amino acid sequence: CASSSSGAPYNSPLHF.

This sequence joins TRBV6-1 and TRBJ2-7; no clear D. Germline V CDR1 and CDR2: MNHNS, SASEGT. Trimming shortened V by 2 bases and J by 10 bases, and 9 bases separated the two germline ends. There are 11 residues in the CDR3. The CDR3 sequence: CASSEYSFQYF. The DNA for the CDR3 is TGTGCCAGCAGTGAATACTCGTTCCAGTACTTC.

V and J are TRBV20-1 and TRBJ2-7, with no clear D. CDR1 and CDR2 from the germline V gene are DFQATT and SNEGSKA (reference sequence). The length of the CDR3 is 11 residues. V lost 3 bases and J 6 bases, leaving 9 bases between the germline ends. The CDR3 reads CSASRLGEQYF. The CDR3, as DNA: TGCAGTGCTAGTAGGTTGGGCGAGCAGTACTTC.

J is TRBJ2-5 and V is TRBV5-1; 9 bases map to TRBD2. J gave up 5 bases and V 3 bases, and 17 bases lay outside the gene matches. The CDR3 covers 18 residues. Germline-derived CDR1 and CDR2 are SGHRS and YFSETQ. The CDR3: CASSSTGAGGPGVETQYF. The CDR3 DNA is TGCGCCAGCAGCTCGACCGGAGCGGGAGGCCCGGGTGTTGAGACCCAGTACTTC.

The gene calls are TRBV7-2 and TRBJ1-3; D is unclear. Trimming shortened V by 1 base and J by 3 bases, and 10 bases separated the two germline ends. The CDR3 spans 15 residues. Germline assignment: CDR1 SGHTA and CDR2 FQGNSA. In nucleotides, the CDR3 is TGTGCCAGCAGCTTAGACAGCTTCCGTGGAAACACCATATATTTT. The encoded protein is CASSLDSFRGNTIYF.